The entry below describes one T cell receptor (beta chain). V lost 1 base, J lost 8 bases, and 3 bases stayed unmatched. Germline-derived CDR1 and CDR2 are MNHNS and SASEGT. CDR3 length: 13 residues. Data came from immunoSEQ multiplex PCR; TCRdb stores just in-frame clones and leaves some out. Of about 43,000 clones in the sample, roughly four fifths are singletons; the top ten hold around 22%. The entry originates in a study of blood T cell repertoires in COVID-19. The overall study: Acute and convalescent COVID-19 specimens originated in the United States, Italy and Spain. The analysed material was cDNA or gDNA that came from T cells, B-cell-depleted T cells, or PBMCs.

This TCR was recovered from a woman aged 60 to 75 with acute or convalescent COVID-19. The rearrangement joins TRBV6-1 to TRBJ1-2, with 8 positions matching TRBD1. Input material: peripheral blood. The CDR3 coding sequence is TGTGCCAGCAGTGAAGGACAGGGGTACGGCTACACCTTC. This sequence encodes CASSEGQGYGYTF.